This T cell receptor (beta chain) stems from a study of early T cells in non-severe SARS-CoV-2 infection. This clonotype has more than one count but fewer than ten. The CDR3 contains 14 residues. J lost 0 bases, V lost 6 bases, and 2 bases had no gene match. Germline V CDR1 and CDR2: LNHDA, SQIVND (reference sequence). TCRdb passed the 5' RACE reads through MiXCR, listing each CDR3 protein once. The repertoire has 45,000 to 65,000 distinct CDR3 sequences, 9% to 15% of them found once; the top ten carry 2.5%. The chain links TRBV19 to TRBJ2-1; 7 bases align to TRBD1. This receptor was obtained from an adult who was a healthcare worker with PCR-confirmed SARS-CoV-2 infection or an uninfected control (not recorded which). The sequencing used whole blood, collected at baseline. The CDR3 here is CASRRQGSYNEQFF. CDR3 sequence (DNA): TGTGCCAGTAGGCGACAGGGCTCCTACAATGAGCAGTTCTTC.